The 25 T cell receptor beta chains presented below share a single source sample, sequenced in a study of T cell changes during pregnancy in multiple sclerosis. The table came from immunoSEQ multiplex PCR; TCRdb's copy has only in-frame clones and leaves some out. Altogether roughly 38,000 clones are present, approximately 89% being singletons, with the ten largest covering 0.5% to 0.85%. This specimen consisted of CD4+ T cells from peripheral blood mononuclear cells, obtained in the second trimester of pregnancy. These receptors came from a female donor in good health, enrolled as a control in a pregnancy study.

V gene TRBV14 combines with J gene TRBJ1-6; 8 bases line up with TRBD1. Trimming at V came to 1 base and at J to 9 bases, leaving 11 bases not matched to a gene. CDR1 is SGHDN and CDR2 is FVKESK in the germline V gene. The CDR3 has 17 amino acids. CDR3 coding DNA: TGTGCCAGCAGCCAAGCGTTCCAGGGGGCGCGCGGTTCACCCCTCCACTTT. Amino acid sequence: CASSQAFQGARGSPLHF.

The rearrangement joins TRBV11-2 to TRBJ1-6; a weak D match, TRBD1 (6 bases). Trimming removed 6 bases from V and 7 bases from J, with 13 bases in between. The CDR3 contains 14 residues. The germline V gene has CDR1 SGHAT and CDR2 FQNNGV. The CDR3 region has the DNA TGTGCCAGCAGGCGGGGGGCAGAGAATTCACCCCTCCACTTT. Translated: CASRRGAENSPLHF.

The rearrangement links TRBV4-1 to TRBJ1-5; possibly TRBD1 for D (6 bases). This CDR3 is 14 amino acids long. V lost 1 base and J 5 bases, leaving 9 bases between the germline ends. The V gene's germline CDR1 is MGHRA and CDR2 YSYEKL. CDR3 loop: CASSQVTGYQPQHF. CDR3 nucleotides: TGCGCCAGCAGCCAAGTCACAGGGTATCAGCCCCAGCATTTT.

DNA for the CDR3: TGTGCCAGCAGCTCCCGGGAGACGAACTACGAGCAGTACTTC. Translation gives CASSSRETNYEQYF. The V call is TRBV11-3, the J call TRBJ2-7, with D tentatively TRBD2 (6 bases). The V end was cut by 4 bases, the J end by 3 bases, with 13 bases between. This CDR3 contains 14 residues. Germline V gene data show CDR1 as SGHNT and CDR2 as YENEEA.

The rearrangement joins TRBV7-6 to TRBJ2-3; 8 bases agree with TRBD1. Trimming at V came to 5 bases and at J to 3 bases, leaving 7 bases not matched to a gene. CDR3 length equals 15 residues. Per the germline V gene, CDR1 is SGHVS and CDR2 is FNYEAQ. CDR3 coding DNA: TGTGCCAGCAGCCCCGGGACAGGAGGAACAGATACGCAGTATTTT. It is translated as CASSPGTGGTDTQYF.

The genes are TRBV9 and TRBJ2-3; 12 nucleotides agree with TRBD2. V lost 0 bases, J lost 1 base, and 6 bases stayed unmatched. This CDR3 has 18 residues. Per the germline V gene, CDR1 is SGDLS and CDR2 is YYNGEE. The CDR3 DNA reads TGTGCCAGCAGCGTAGCCCACCGACTAGCGGGGGGCACAGATACGCAGTATTTT. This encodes CASSVAHRLAGGTDTQYF.

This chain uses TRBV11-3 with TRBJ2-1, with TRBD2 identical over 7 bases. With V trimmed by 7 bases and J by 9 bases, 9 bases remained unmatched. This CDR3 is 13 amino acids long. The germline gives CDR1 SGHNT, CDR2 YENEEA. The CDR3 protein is CASTGTGGSEQFF. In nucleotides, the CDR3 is TGTGCCAGCACCGGGACGGGGGGTAGTGAGCAGTTCTTC.

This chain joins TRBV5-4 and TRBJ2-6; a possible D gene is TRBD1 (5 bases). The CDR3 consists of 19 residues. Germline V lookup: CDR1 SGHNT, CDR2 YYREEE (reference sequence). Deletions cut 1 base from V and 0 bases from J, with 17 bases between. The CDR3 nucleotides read TGTGCCAGCAGCTTGTGGTCGGGCAGGGCGTTCTCTGGGGCCAACGTCCTGACTTTC. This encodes CASSLWSGRAFSGANVLTF.

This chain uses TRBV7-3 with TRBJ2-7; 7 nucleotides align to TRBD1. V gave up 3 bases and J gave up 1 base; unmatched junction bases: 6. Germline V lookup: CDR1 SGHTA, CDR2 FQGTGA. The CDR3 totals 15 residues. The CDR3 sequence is CASSFQAGGSYEQYF. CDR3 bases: TGTGCCAGCAGCTTCCAGGCAGGGGGATCCTACGAGCAGTACTTC. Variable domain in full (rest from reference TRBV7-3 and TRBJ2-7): GAGVSQTPSNKVTEKGKYVELRCDPISGHTALYWYRQSLGQGPEFLIYFQGTGAADDSGLPNDRFFAVRPEGSVSTLKIQRTERGDSAVYLCASSFQAGGSYEQYFGPGTRLTVT.

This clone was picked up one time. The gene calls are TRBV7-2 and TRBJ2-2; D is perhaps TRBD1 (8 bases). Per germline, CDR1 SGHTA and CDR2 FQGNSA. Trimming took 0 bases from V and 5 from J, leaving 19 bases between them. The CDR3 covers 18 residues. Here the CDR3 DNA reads TGTGCCAGCAGCTTAGCGCCTATCGGACAGGGAGGGACCGGGGAGCTGTTTTTT. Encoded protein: CASSLAPIGQGGTGELFF.

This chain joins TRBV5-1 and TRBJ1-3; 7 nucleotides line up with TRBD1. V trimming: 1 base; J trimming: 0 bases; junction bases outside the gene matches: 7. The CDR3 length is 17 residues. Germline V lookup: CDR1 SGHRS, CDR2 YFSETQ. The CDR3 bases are TGCGCCAGCAGCTTGCCGACAGGGCCTGGCTCTGGAAACACCATATATTTT. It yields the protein CASSLPTGPGSGNTIYF.

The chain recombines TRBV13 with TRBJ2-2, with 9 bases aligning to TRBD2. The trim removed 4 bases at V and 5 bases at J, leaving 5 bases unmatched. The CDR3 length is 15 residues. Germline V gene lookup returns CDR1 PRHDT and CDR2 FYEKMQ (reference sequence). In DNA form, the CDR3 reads TGTGCCAGCAGCTCCGGACTAGCGAGAACCGGGGAGCTGTTTTTT. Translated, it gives CASSSGLARTGELFF.

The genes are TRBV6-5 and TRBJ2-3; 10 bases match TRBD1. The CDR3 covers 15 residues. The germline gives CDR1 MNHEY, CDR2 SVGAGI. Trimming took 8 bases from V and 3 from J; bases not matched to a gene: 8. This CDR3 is CASRTGTGETDTQYF. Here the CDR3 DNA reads TGTGCCAGCCGCACCGGGACAGGGGAGACAGATACGCAGTATTTT.

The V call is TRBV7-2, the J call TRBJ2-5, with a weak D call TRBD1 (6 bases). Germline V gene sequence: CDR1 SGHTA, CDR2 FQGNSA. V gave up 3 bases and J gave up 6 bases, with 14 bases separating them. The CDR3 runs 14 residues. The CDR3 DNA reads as TGTGCCAGCAGCTTGTTGGGCAGGGGACAGACCCAGTACTTC. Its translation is CASSLLGRGQTQYF.

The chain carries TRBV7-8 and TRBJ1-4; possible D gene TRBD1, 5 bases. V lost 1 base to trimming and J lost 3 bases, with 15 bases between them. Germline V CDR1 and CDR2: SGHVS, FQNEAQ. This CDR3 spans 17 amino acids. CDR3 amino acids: CASSLDQGRVANEKLFF. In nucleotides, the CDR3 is TGTGCCAGCAGCTTAGACCAGGGTAGGGTCGCTAATGAAAAACTGTTTTTT.

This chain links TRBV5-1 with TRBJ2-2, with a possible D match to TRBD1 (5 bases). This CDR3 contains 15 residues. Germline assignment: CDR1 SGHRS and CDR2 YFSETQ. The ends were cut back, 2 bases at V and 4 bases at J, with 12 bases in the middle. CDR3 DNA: TGCGCCAGCAGCTTCGACAGCCTACTCACCGGGGAGCTGTTTTTT. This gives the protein CASSFDSLLTGELFF.

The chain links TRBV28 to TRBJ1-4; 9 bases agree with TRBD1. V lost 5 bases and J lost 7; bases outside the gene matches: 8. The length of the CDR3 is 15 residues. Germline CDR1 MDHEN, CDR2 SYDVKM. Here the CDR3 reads CASSPTGGSGEKLFF. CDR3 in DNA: TGTGCCAGCAGTCCAACAGGGGGCTCTGGTGAAAAACTGTTTTTT.

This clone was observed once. CDR3 DNA: TGTGCCAGCAGCCGTGGGGACAGGGGACCGACCGGGGAGCTGTTTTTT. Protein: CASSRGDRGPTGELFF. V usage is TRBV7-9 and J usage is TRBJ2-2; 10 bases agree with TRBD1. The CDR3 extends over 16 amino acids. Germline V gene lookup returns CDR1 SEHNR and CDR2 FQNEAQ (reference sequence). The ends lost 5 bases at V and 5 bases at J; junction bases unmatched: 8.

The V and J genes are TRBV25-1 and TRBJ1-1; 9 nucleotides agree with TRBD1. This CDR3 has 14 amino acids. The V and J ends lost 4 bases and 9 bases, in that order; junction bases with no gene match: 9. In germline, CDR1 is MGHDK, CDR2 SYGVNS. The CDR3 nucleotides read TGTGCCAGCAGTGTGAATCGGGACAGGGCGAAAGCTTTCTTT. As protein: CASSVNRDRAKAFF.

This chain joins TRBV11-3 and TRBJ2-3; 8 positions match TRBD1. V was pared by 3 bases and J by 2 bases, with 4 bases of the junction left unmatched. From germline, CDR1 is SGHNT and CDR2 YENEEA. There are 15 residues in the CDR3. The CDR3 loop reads CASSLGQVLTDTQYF. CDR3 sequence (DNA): TGTGCCAGCAGCTTGGGACAGGTCCTCACAGATACGCAGTATTTT.

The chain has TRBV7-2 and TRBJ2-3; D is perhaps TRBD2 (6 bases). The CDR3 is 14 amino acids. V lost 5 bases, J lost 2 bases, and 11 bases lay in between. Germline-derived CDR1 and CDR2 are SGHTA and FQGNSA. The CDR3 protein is CASSATGDTDTQYF. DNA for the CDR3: TGTGCCAGCAGCGCAACGGGGGACACAGATACGCAGTATTTT.

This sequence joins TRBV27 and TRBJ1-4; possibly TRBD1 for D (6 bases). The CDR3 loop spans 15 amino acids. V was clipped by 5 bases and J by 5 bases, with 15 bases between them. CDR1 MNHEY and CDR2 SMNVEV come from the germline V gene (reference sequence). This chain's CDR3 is CASSQGGGWNEKLFF. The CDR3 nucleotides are TGTGCCAGCAGTCAGGGAGGGGGATGGAATGAAAAACTGTTTTTT.

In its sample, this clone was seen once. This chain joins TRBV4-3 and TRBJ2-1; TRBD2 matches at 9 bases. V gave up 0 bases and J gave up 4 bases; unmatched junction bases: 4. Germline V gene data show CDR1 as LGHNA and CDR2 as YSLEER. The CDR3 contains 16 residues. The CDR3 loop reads CASSQDAGGGYNEQFF. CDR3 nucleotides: TGCGCCAGCAGCCAAGACGCGGGGGGGGGTTACAATGAGCAGTTCTTC.

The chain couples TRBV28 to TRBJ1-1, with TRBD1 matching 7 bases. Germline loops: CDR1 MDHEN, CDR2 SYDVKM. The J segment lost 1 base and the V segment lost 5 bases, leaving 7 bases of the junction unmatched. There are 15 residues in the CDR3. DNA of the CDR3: TGTGCCAGCAGTCCAACAGGGGCGACGAACACTGAAGCTTTCTTT. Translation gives CASSPTGATNTEAFF. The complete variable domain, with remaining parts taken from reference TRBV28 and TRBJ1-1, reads DVKVTQSSRYLVKRTGEKVFLECVQDMDHENMFWYRQDPGLGLRLIYFSYDVKMKEKGDIPEGYSVSREKKERFSLILESASTNQTSMYLCASSPTGATNTEAFFGQGTRLTVV.

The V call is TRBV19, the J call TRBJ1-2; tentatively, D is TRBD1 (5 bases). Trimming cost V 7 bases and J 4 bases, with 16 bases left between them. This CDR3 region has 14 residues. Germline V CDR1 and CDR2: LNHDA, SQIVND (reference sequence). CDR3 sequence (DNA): TGTGCCAGTAACATTAAGGGGCCAGGCTATGGCTACACCTTC. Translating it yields CASNIKGPGYGYTF. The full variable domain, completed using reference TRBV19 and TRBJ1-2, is DGGITQSPKYLFRKEGQNVTLSCEQNLNHDAMYWYRQDPGQGLRLIYYSQIVNDFQKGDIAEGYSVSREKKESFPLTVTSAQKNPTAFYLCASNIKGPGYGYTFGSGTRLTVV.